The 17 T cell receptor beta chains in this list originate from one sample, sequenced in a study of control samples from healthy donors and cancer patients. Sequencing used immunoSEQ multiplex PCR; TCRdb keeps in-frame clones, though not all of them. This sample has 190,000 or so clones, with roughly 93% found just once. The sequencing input was blood. These receptors were obtained from a man younger than 35 in good health.

The rearrangement links TRBV6-1 to TRBJ1-6, with D perhaps matching TRBD1 (6 bases). CDR1 is MNHNS and CDR2 is SASEGT in the germline V gene. This CDR3 is 19 amino acids long. Deletions cut 2 bases from V and 0 bases from J, with 17 bases between. The CDR3 DNA reads TGTGCCAGCAGTGAAAGGGGACAACAGTTGAGCTCCTATAATTCACCCCTCCACTTT. It translates to CASSERGQQLSSYNSPLHF.

The count of this clone is one. The chain employs TRBV10-3 and TRBJ1-2, with 7 bases aligning to TRBD1. CDR1 and CDR2 (germline): ENHRY, SYGVKD. With V trimmed by 1 base and J by 3 bases, 8 bases remained unmatched. This CDR3 comprises 16 residues. The chain's CDR3 is CAISELQGTGYYGYTF. For the CDR3, the DNA is TGTGCCATCAGTGAGTTACAGGGGACGGGCTACTATGGCTACACCTTC.

DNA for the CDR3: TGTGCCAGCAGGGACATGGGGTCGGGCTACACTGAAGCTTTCTTT. Amino acids: CASRDMGSGYTEAFF. This sequence joins TRBV6-5 and TRBJ1-1; maybe TRBD1 (5 bases). The CDR3 has 15 amino acids. Trimming removed 6 bases from V and 3 bases from J, with 17 bases in between. Germline loops: CDR1 MNHEY, CDR2 SVGAGI.

This clone was observed a single time. The V call is TRBV6-5, the J call TRBJ2-3; D call uncertain. The germline V gene encodes CDR1 MNHEY and CDR2 SVGAGI. There are 13 residues in the CDR3. Trimming took 5 bases from V and 4 from J, leaving 10 bases between them. The DNA for the CDR3 is TGTGCCAGCAGTCTGACGTTAGCAGATACGCAGTATTTT. This gives the protein CASSLTLADTQYF.

The chain recombines TRBV19 with TRBJ2-1; 9 bases are a match to TRBD2. The CDR3 has 15 residues. J gave up 8 bases and V 8 bases, and 13 bases lay outside the gene matches. Germline values: CDR1 LNHDA, CDR2 SQIVND (reference sequence). CDR3 bases: TGTGCCAGTCGATTACCCACAGCGGGGGGCGATGAGCAGTTCTTC. Its translation: CASRLPTAGGDEQFF.

In this sample, this clone turned up once. J is TRBJ2-2 and V is TRBV12-5; D gene uncertain. Looked up from germline, CDR1 is LGHNT and CDR2 is FRNRAP. The CDR3 extends over 12 amino acids. V lost 1 base to trimming and J lost 6 bases, with 3 bases between them. The CDR3 protein is CASGLDAGELFF. CDR3 DNA sequence: TGTGCTAGTGGTTTGGATGCCGGGGAGCTGTTTTTT.

The J gene is TRBJ2-5, the V gene TRBV10-1; possibly TRBD1 or TRBD2 for D (5 bases each). Per germline, CDR1 WNHNN and CDR2 SYGVQD (reference sequence). V was cut by 4 bases and J by 2 bases, with 14 bases left in between. The length of the CDR3 is 15 residues. CDR3 residues: CASSARDGFQETQYF. The CDR3 DNA reads as TGCGCCAGCAGTGCTCGGGACGGATTTCAAGAGACCCAGTACTTC.

The chain carries TRBV30 and TRBJ2-3; D is possibly TRBD1 (5 bases). V lost 3 bases and J 0 bases, leaving 7 bases between the germline ends. The CDR3 is 13 residues long. In germline, CDR1 is GTSNPN, CDR2 SVGIG (reference sequence). In DNA, the CDR3 is TGTGCCTGGAGACAGGCGAGCACAGATACGCAGTATTTT. As protein: CAWRQASTDTQYF.

J is TRBJ1-1 and V is TRBV10-3, with 8 bases that match TRBD1. The junction had 4 bases not matched to a gene; V was cut back by 3 bases and J by 1 base. The CDR3 covers 15 residues. In germline, CDR1 is ENHRY, CDR2 SYGVKD. CDR3 coding DNA: TGTGCCATCAGTGACAACGGACAGGGGAACACTGAAGCTTTCTTT. It yields the protein CAISDNGQGNTEAFF.

This chain links TRBV14 with TRBJ2-7, with 8 nucleotides matching TRBD1. With V trimmed by 5 bases and J by 7 bases, 13 bases remained unmatched. CDR1 is SGHDN, CDR2 FVKESK, per germline. The CDR3 is 15 residues long. This CDR3 reads CASSAYGTGGLEQYF. CDR3 DNA: TGTGCCAGCAGCGCCTACGGGACAGGAGGATTAGAGCAGTACTTC.

The rearrangement joins TRBV30 to TRBJ1-4; D is unclear. Germline-derived CDR1 and CDR2 are GTSNPN and SVGIG (reference sequence). The CDR3 length is 14 residues. V dropped 2 bases and J dropped 8 bases, with 15 bases sitting between them. In DNA, the CDR3 is TGTGCCTGGAGTCCCGGGAGGGCAGGAGAAAAACTGTTTTTT. Amino acid sequence: CAWSPGRAGEKLFF.

This chain joins TRBV7-9 and TRBJ1-1; maybe TRBD1 (6 bases). Between the trimmed V and J ends, which lost 3 bases and 0 bases, there was a span of 14 bases. The V gene's germline CDR1 is SEHNR and CDR2 FQNEAQ (reference sequence). This CDR3 spans 16 amino acids. CDR3 amino acids: CASSFPQQGMNTEAFF. Written as DNA, the CDR3 is TGTGCCAGCAGCTTCCCACAACAGGGAATGAACACTGAAGCTTTCTTT. The whole variable domain, filled in from reference TRBV7-9 and TRBJ1-1, reads DTGVSQNPRHKITKRGQNVTFRCDPISEHNRLYWYRQTLGQGPEFLTYFQNEAQLEKSRLLSDRFSAERPKGSFSTLEIQRTEQGDSAMYLCASSFPQQGMNTEAFFGQGTRLTVV.

The chain carries TRBV2 and TRBJ2-7, with a possible D match to TRBD1 (5 bases). CDR1 is SNHLY, CDR2 FYNNEI, per germline. V was shortened by 2 bases and J by 3 bases, with 11 bases between the two germline ends. This CDR3 has 14 residues. The CDR3 loop reads CASSEKGIIYEQYF. CDR3 DNA sequence: TGTGCCAGCAGTGAAAAGGGGATCATCTACGAGCAGTACTTC.

This chain uses TRBV5-4 with TRBJ2-7, with D possibly being TRBD1 (6 bases). Germline V gene sequence: CDR1 SGHNT, CDR2 YYREEE (reference sequence). V dropped 2 bases and J dropped 7 bases, with 10 bases sitting between them. The CDR3 has 12 amino acids. The CDR3 sequence: CASSFPGAEQYF. The CDR3 region has the DNA TGTGCCAGCAGCTTCCCAGGGGCAGAGCAGTACTTC. Looking up the rest from reference TRBV5-4 and TRBJ2-7 gives the full variable domain: ETGVTQSPTHLIKTRGQQVTLRCSSQSGHNTVSWYQQALGQGPQFIFQYYREEENGRGNFPPRFSGLQFPNYSSELNVNALELDDSALYLCASSFPGAEQYFGPGTRLTVT.

V gene TRBV12-3 or TRBV12-4 combines with J gene TRBJ2-2, with D unresolved. CDR3 length equals 13 residues. V lost 7 bases and J 2 bases, leaving 8 bases between the germline ends. CDR3 sequence (DNA): TGTGCCAGCACAGGTGGCAACACCGGGGAGCTGTTTTTT. Its translation: CASTGGNTGELFF.

The chain is built from TRBV19 and TRBJ2-1; 8 nucleotides line up with TRBD1. Germline V lookup: CDR1 LNHDA, CDR2 SQIVND (reference sequence). The CDR3 loop spans 13 amino acids. After removal of 5 bases from V and 4 bases from J, the junction contained 1 base not matched to a gene. The CDR3 nucleotides are TGTGCCAGTAGTGGGGACAGGTACAATGAGCAGTTCTTC. It encodes CASSGDRYNEQFF.

The chain carries TRBV2 and TRBJ2-5; TRBD2 aligns across 8 bases. Trimming took 2 bases from V and 7 from J; bases not matched to a gene: 12. The germline gives CDR1 SNHLY, CDR2 FYNNEI. The CDR3 runs to 16 residues. CDR3 residues: CASSERVAGTGGTQYF. The CDR3 DNA sequence: TGTGCCAGCAGTGAAAGAGTAGCGGGGACCGGAGGGACCCAGTACTTC.